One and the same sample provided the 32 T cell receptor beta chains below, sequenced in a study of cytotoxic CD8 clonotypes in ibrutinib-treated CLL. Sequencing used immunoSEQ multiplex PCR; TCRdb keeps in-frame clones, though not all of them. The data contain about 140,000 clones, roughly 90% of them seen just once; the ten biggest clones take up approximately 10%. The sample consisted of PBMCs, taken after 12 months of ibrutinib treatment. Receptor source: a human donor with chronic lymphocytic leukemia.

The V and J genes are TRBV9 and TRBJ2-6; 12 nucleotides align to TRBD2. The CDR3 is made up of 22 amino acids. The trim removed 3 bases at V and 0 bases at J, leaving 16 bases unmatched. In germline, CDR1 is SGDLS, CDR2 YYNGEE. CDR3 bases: TGTGCCAGCAGCGAGGTCAATGGAGGGGGACTAGCGGGCGTCTCTGGGGCCAACGTCCTGACTTTC. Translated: CASSEVNGGGLAGVSGANVLTF.

The CDR3 region has the DNA TGTGCCAGCAGCCCCTGGGGAGGGAGCGGCGACACCATATATTTT. Its translation: CASSPWGGSGDTIYF. This chain uses TRBV7-6 with TRBJ1-3; D is unclear. Trimming removed 5 bases from V and 8 bases from J, with 19 bases in between. From germline, CDR1 is SGHVS and CDR2 FNYEAQ. The CDR3 is 15 amino acids. The full variable domain, rest sourced from reference TRBV7-6 and TRBJ1-3, is GAGVSQSPRYKVTKRGQDVALRCDPISGHVSLYWYRQALGQGPEFLTYFNYEAQQDKSGLPNDRFSAERPEGSISTLTIQRTEQRDSAMYRCASSPWGGSGDTIYFGEGSWLTVV.

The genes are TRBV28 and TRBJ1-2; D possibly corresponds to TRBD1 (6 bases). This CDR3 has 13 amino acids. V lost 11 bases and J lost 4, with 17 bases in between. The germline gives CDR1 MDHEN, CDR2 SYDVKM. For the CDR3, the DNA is TGTGCCGCCCAAGGGGGTAAGGGCTATGGCTACACCTTC. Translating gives CAAQGGKGYGYTF.

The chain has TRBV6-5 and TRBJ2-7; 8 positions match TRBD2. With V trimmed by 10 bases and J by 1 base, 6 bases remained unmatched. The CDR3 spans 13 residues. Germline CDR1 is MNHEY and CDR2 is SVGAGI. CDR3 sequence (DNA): TGTGCCACCACCGGGGGGGCTTCCTACGAGCAGTACTTC. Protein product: CATTGGASYEQYF.

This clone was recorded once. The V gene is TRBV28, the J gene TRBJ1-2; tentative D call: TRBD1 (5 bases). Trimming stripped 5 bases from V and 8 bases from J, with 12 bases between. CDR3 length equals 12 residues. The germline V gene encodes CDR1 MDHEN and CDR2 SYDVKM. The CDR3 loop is CASSPRVRGYTF. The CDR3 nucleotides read TGTGCCAGCAGTCCCAGGGTACGGGGCTACACCTTC.

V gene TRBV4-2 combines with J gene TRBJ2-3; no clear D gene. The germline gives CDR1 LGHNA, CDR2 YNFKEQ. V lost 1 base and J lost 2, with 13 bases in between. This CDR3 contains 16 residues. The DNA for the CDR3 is TGTGCCAGCAGCCAAGGGGTAAGGCTCGTCACAGATACGCAGTATTTT. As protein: CASSQGVRLVTDTQYF.

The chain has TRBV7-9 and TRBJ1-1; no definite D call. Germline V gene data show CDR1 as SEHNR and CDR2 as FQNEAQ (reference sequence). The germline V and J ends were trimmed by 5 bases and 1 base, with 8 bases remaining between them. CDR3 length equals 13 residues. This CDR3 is CASSPQPNTEAFF. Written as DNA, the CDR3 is TGTGCCAGCAGCCCCCAGCCGAACACTGAAGCTTTCTTT.

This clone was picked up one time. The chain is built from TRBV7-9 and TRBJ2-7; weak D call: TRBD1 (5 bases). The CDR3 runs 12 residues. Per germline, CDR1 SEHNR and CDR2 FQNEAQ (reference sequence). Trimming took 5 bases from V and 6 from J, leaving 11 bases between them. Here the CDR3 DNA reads TGTGCCAGCAGCCCCCCTAGGGGCGAGCAGTACTTC. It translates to CASSPPRGEQYF.

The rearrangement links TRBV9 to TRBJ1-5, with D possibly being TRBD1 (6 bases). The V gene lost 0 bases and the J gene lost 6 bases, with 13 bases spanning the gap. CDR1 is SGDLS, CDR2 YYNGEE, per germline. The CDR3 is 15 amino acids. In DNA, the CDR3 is TGTGCCAGCAGCGTAGGAGGGGGGGATGGTCAGCCCCAGCATTTT. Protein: CASSVGGGDGQPQHF.

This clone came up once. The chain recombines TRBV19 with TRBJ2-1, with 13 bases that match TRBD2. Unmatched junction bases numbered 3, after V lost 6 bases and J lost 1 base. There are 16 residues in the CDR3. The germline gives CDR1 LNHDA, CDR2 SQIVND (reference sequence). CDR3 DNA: TGTGCCAGTAGCGGGACTAGCGGGAAGTCCTACAATGAGCAGTTCTTC. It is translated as CASSGTSGKSYNEQFF.

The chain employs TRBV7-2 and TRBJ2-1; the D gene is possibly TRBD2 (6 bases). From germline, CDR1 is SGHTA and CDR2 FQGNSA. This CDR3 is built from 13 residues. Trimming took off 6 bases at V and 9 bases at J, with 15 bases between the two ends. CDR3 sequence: CASSSGLYLEQFF. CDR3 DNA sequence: TGTGCCAGCAGTTCCGGACTATATCTTGAGCAGTTCTTC.

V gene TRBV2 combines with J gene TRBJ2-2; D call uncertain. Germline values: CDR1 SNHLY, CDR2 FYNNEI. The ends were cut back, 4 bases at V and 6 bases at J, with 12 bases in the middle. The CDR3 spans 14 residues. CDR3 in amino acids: CASSGQLGSGELFF. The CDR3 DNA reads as TGTGCCAGCAGTGGTCAGTTGGGTTCCGGGGAGCTGTTTTTT. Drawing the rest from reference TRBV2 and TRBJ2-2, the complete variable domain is EPEVTQTPSHQVTQMGQEVILRCVPISNHLYFYWYRQILGQKVEFLVSFYNNEISEKSEIFDDQFSVERPDGSNFTLKIRSTKLEDSAMYFCASSGQLGSGELFFGEGSRLTVL.

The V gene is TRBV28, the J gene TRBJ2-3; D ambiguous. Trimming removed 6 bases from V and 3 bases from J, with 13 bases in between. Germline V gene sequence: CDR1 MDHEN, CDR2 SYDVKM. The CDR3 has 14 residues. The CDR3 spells CASSPTRLTDTQYF. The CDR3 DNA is TGTGCCAGCAGCCCGACGAGGTTGACAGATACGCAGTATTTT.

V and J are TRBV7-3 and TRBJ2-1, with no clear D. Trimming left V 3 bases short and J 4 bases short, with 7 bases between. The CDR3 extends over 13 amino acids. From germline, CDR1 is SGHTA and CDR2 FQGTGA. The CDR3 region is CASSFRLYNEQFF. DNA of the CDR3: TGTGCCAGCAGCTTTAGACTTTACAATGAGCAGTTCTTC.

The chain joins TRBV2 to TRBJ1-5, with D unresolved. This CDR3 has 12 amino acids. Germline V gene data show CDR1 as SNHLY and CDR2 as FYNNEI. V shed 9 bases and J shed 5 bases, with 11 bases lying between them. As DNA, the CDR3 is TGTGCCAGGCCAGGTTGCCATCAGCCCCAGCATTTT. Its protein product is CARPGCHQPQHF.

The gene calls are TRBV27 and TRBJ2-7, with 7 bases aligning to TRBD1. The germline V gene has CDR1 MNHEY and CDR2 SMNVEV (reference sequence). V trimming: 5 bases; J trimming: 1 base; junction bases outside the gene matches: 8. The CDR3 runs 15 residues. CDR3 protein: CASSLQGKGSYEQYF. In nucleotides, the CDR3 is TGTGCCAGCAGTCTACAGGGGAAGGGGTCCTACGAGCAGTACTTC.

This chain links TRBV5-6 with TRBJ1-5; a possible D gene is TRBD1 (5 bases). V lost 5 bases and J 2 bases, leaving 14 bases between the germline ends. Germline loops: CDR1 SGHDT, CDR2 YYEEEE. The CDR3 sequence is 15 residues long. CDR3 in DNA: TGTGCCAGCAGTACCGATCAGGGTGGCAATCAGCCCCAGCATTTT. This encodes CASSTDQGGNQPQHF.

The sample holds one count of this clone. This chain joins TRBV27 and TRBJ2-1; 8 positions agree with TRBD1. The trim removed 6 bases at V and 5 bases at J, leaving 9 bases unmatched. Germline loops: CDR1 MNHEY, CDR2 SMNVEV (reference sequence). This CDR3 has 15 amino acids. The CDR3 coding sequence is TGTGCCAGCAGCTTACCCCACAGGGGGAACAATGAGCAGTTCTTC. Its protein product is CASSLPHRGNNEQFF.

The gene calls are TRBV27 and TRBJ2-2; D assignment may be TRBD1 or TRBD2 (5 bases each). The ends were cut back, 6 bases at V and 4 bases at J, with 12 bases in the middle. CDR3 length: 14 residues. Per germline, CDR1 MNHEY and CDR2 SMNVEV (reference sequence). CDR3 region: CASRTGTFTGELFF. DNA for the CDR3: TGTGCCAGCAGAACCGGGACCTTCACCGGGGAGCTGTTTTTT.

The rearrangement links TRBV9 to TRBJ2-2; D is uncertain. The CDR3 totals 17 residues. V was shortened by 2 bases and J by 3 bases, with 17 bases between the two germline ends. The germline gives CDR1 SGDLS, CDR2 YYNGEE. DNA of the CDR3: TGTGCCAGCAGCGTCCCTTACGGTAGTCCGGACACCGGGGAGCTGTTTTTT. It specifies CASSVPYGSPDTGELFF.

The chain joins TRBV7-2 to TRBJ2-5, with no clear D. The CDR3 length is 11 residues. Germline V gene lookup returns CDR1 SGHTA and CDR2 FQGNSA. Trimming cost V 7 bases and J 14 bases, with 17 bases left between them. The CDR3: CASTQSLGLYF. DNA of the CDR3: TGTGCCAGCACCCAATCCCTGGGCCTCTACTTC.

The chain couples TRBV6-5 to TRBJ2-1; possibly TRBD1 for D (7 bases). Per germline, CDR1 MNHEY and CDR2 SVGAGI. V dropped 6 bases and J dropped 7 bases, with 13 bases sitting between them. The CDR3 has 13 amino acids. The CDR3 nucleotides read TGTGCCAGCAGCCAGGGGGGCTGGAATGAGCAGTTCTTC. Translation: CASSQGGWNEQFF.

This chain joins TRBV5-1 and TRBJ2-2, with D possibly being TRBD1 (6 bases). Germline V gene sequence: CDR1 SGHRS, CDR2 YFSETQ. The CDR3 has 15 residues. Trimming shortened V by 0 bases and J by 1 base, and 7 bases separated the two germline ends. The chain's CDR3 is CASSLGDKNTGELFF. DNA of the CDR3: TGCGCCAGCAGCTTGGGGGACAAGAACACCGGGGAGCTGTTTTTT. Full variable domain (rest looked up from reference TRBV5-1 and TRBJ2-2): KAGVTQTPRYLIKTRGQQVTLSCSPISGHRSVSWYQQTPGQGLQFLFEYFSETQRNKGNFPGRFSGRQFSNSRSEMNVSTLELGDSALYLCASSLGDKNTGELFFGEGSRLTVL.

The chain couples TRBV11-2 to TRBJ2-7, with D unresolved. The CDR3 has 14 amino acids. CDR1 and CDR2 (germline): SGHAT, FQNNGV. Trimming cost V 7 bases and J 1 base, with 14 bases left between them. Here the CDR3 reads CASTPASLSYEQYF. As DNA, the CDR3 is TGTGCCAGCACCCCGGCTTCCCTGTCCTACGAGCAGTACTTC.

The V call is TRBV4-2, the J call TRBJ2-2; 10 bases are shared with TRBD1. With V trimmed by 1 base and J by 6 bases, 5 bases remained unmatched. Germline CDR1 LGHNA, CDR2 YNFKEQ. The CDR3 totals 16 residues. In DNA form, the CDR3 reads TGTGCCAGCAGCCAAGGCTCCGGACAGGGGGCCGGGGAGCTGTTTTTT. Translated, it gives CASSQGSGQGAGELFF.

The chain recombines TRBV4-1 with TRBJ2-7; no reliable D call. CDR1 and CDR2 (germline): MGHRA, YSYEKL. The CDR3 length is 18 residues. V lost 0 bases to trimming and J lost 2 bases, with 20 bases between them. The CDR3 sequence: CASSQDEMEPTEAYEQYF. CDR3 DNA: TGCGCCAGCAGCCAAGATGAGATGGAGCCTACCGAGGCCTACGAGCAGTACTTC.

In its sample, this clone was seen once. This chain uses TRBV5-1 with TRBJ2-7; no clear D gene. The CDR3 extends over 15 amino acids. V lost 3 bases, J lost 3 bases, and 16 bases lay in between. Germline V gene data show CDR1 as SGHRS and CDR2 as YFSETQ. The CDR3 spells CASSSDIAFNYEQYF. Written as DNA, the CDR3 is TGCGCCAGCAGCTCCGACATAGCATTCAACTACGAGCAGTACTTC.

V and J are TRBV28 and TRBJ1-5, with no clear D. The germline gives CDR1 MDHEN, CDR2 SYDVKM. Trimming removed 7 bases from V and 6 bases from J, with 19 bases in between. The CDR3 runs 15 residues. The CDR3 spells CASTFGVWGGQPQHF. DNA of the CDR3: TGTGCCAGCACCTTCGGGGTCTGGGGAGGTCAGCCCCAGCATTTT.

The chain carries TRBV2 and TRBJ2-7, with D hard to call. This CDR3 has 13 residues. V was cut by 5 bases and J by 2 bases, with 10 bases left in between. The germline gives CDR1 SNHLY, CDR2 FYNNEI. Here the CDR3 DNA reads TGTGCCAGCAGTCTCCACCCCACCTACGAGCAGTACTTC. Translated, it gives CASSLHPTYEQYF.

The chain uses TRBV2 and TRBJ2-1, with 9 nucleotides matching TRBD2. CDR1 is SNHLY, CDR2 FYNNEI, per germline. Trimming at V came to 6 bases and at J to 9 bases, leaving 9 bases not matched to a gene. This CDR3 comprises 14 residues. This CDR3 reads CASRPWREGSEQFF. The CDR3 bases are TGTGCCAGCAGGCCCTGGCGGGAGGGCTCTGAGCAGTTCTTC.

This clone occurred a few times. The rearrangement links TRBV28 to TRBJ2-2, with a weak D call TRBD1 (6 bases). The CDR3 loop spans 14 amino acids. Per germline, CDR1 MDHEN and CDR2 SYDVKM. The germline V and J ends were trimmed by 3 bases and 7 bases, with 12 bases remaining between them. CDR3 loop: CASSLRQAGGELFF. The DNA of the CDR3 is TGTGCCAGCAGTTTGCGACAGGCGGGCGGGGAGCTGTTTTTT.

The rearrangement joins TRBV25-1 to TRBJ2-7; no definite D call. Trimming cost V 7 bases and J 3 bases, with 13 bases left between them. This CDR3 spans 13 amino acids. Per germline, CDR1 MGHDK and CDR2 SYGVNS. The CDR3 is CASTKADNYEQYF. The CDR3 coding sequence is TGTGCCAGCACCAAGGCAGATAACTACGAGCAGTACTTC.